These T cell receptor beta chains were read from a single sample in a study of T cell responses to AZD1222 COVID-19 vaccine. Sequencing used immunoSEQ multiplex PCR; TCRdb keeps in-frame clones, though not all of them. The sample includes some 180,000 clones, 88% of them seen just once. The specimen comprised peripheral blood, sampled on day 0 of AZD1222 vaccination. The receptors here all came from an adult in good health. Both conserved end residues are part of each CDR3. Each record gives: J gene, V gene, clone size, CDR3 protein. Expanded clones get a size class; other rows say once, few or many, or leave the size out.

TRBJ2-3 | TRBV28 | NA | CASSLWTSGAPDTQYF
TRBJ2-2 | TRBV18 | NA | CASSPYPGQGTGELFF
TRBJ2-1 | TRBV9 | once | CASSVWASGYNEQFF
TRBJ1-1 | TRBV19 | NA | CASSMGHLEAFF
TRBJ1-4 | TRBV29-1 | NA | CSVAGTVGNEKLFF
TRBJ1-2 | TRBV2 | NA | CASWDRLSSYTF
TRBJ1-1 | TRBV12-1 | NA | CASSPEAFF
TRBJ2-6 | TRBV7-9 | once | CASSTPRDAWSGANVLTF
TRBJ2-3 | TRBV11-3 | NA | CASSEGETQYF
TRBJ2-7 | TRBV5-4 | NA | CASRSGQGAYEQYF
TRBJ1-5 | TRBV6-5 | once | CAVCGGFNQPQHF
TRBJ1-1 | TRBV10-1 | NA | CASSATQGMNTEAFF
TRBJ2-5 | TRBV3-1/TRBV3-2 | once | CASSQPDRGRETQYF
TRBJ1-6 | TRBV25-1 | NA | CATTGTDNSPLHF
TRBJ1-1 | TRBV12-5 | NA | CASGLVQGTLRTEAFF
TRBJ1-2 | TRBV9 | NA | CASSVAQYGYTF
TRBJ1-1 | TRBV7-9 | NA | CASSLGTGEVLNTEAFF
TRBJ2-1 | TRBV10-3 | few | CAISVEEGAISYNEQFF